This entry lists 18 T cell receptor beta chains sequenced from one sample in a study of radiotherapy plus CTLA-4 blockade in lung cancer. The method was immunoSEQ multiplex PCR; TCRdb's version includes in-frame clones alone and lacks a portion of them. The table has more than 100,000 clones, around 89% seen once. Specimen: peripheral blood, collected from a patient treated with radiotherapy plus ipilimumab. These receptors all come from a human donor with non-small cell lung cancer that progressed on radiotherapy plus ipilimumab.

The V gene is TRBV29-1, the J gene TRBJ2-5; 12 nucleotides align to TRBD2. The junction had 8 bases not matched to a gene; V was cut back by 4 bases and J by 8 bases. Per the germline V gene, CDR1 is SQVTM and CDR2 is ANQGSEA. The length of the CDR3 is 14 residues. CDR3 sequence reads: CSVVVRLAGETQYF. CDR3 DNA: TGCAGCGTTGTTGTGCGACTAGCGGGGGAAACCCAGTACTTC.

V gene TRBV2 combines with J gene TRBJ2-1; 13 bases line up with TRBD2. The germline CDR1 and CDR2 sequences are SNHLY and FYNNEI. J was trimmed by 7 bases and V by 2 bases; bases with no gene match: 5. The CDR3 sequence is 16 residues long. The CDR3 sequence: CASSERLAGGRNEQFF. CDR3 DNA sequence: TGTGCCAGCAGTGAAAGACTAGCGGGAGGTCGGAATGAGCAGTTCTTC.

The rearrangement links TRBV23-1 to TRBJ2-5; 9 positions agree with TRBD1. TRBV23-1 is sorted into the ORF group, with uncertain function. V lost 3 bases to trimming and J lost 5 bases; unmatched junction nucleotides: 10. There are 16 residues in the CDR3. The CDR3 coding sequence is TGCGCCAGCAGTCACACGGGACAGGGAGGAAGTGAGACCCAGTACTTC. As protein: CASSHTGQGGSETQYF.

The chain joins TRBV7-9 to TRBJ2-3; 11 bases align to TRBD1. V shed 4 bases and J 5 bases; nucleotides not matched to a gene: 14. The CDR3 has 18 amino acids. Germline-derived CDR1 and CDR2 are SEHNR and FQNEAQ (reference sequence). The CDR3 sequence: CASSSTRSGQGAGDTQYF. The DNA of the CDR3 is TGTGCCAGCAGCTCCACGAGGTCAGGACAGGGGGCGGGAGATACGCAGTATTTT.

CDR3 amino acids: CSAGVEQFF. For the CDR3, the DNA is TGCAGTGCCGGGGTTGAGCAGTTCTTC. This chain connects TRBV20-1 to TRBJ2-1; perhaps TRBD2 as D (5 bases). The CDR3 runs 9 residues. V gave up 6 bases and J gave up 9 bases, with 6 bases separating them. Germline CDR1 is DFQATT and CDR2 is SNEGSKA (reference sequence).

This rearrangement joins TRBV6-6 to TRBJ2-3, with D hard to call. Germline loops: CDR1 MNHNY, CDR2 SVGAGI (reference sequence). The CDR3 extends over 13 amino acids. The germline V and J ends were trimmed by 7 bases and 1 base, with 9 bases remaining between them. The CDR3 protein is CASTGEGTDTQYF. The CDR3 DNA sequence: TGTGCCAGCACGGGCGAGGGCACAGATACGCAGTATTTT.

The rearrangement joins TRBV6-1 to TRBJ2-4, with D possibly being TRBD1 or TRBD2 (6 bases each). V was clipped by 4 bases and J by 8 bases, with 12 bases between them. This CDR3 is built from 13 residues. Germline V gene sequence: CDR1 MNHNS, CDR2 SASEGT. CDR3 coding DNA: TGTGCCAGCAGTGCCCGAAGGGGGGACATTCAGTACTTC. It translates to CASSARRGDIQYF.

This sequence joins TRBV5-1 and TRBJ2-6; no definite D call. Germline loops: CDR1 SGHRS, CDR2 YFSETQ. Trimming took off 7 bases at V and 5 bases at J, with 25 bases between the two ends. The CDR3 consists of 18 residues. The CDR3 spells CASLIKSGSQSRANVLTF. CDR3 bases: TGCGCCAGCTTGATTAAATCGGGTTCACAAAGTCGGGCCAACGTCCTGACTTTC.

The rearrangement joins TRBV12-5 to TRBJ1-3; D unresolved. Per germline, CDR1 LGHNT and CDR2 FRNRAP. V lost 0 bases to trimming and J lost 8 bases, with 5 bases between them. The CDR3 covers 12 residues. The DNA of the CDR3 is TGTGCTAGTGGTTTGGTAAGGGACACCATATATTTT. Amino acids: CASGLVRDTIYF.

The chain is built from TRBV6-1 and TRBJ2-1; D uncertain. The CDR3 spans 13 residues. Germline CDR1 MNHNS, CDR2 SASEGT. Trimming removed 4 bases from V and 8 bases from J, with 12 bases in between. CDR3 sequence (DNA): TGTGCCAGCAGTGGTCAGCCCCGGGATGAGCAGTTCTTC. This encodes CASSGQPRDEQFF.

The chain couples TRBV27 to TRBJ2-7, with 7 bases lining up with TRBD1. The CDR3 runs to 14 residues. V was clipped by 5 bases and J by 2 bases; unmatched bases: 6. The germline gives CDR1 MNHEY, CDR2 SMNVEV (reference sequence). The CDR3 bases are TGTGCCAGCAGTCAGACAGGGTTTCCCTACGAGCAGTACTTC. Its protein product is CASSQTGFPYEQYF.

CDR3 nucleotide sequence: TGCGCCAGCCAAATCAGGACAGAATGGAACACCGGGGAGCTGTTTTTT. Amino acid sequence: CASQIRTEWNTGELFF. The genes are TRBV23-1 and TRBJ2-2; D is perhaps TRBD1 (6 bases). TRBV23-1 is an ORF, with its function uncertain. V shed 8 bases and J shed 1 base, with 17 bases lying between them. CDR3 size: 16 residues.

The V and J genes are TRBV7-2 and TRBJ2-5; 9 positions agree with TRBD2. The CDR3 extends over 16 amino acids. After removal of 4 bases from V and 5 bases from J, the junction contained 11 bases not matched to a gene. Germline CDR1 is SGHTA and CDR2 is FQGNSA. The CDR3 bases are TGTGCCAGCAGCTATGCTAGCGGGAACATTTGGGAGACCCAGTACTTC. This sequence encodes CASSYASGNIWETQYF.

The chain couples TRBV5-6 to TRBJ2-5; possibly TRBD2 for D (5 bases). CDR3 size: 14 residues. The V end was cut by 5 bases, the J end by 5 bases, with 16 bases between. Looked up from germline, CDR1 is SGHDT and CDR2 is YYEEEE. CDR3 bases: TGTGCCAGCAGACCGGCGGGTTTAAGGGAGACCCAGTACTTC. Protein: CASRPAGLRETQYF.

The V gene is TRBV6-6, the J gene TRBJ1-1; perhaps TRBD1 as D (6 bases). CDR3 length: 13 amino acids. Germline values: CDR1 MNHNY, CDR2 SVGAGI (reference sequence). The germline V and J ends were trimmed by 5 bases and 1 base, with 8 bases remaining between them. The CDR3 DNA reads as TGTGCCAGCAGTGGACAGACGAACACTGAAGCTTTCTTT. Translation gives CASSGQTNTEAFF.

This sequence joins TRBV2 and TRBJ2-1; D is ambiguous. V was cut by 11 bases and J by 4 bases, with 9 bases left in between. This CDR3 spans 11 amino acids. Germline V CDR1 and CDR2: SNHLY, FYNNEI. The CDR3 DNA reads TGTGCCTCTACAAGGTACAATGAGCAGTTCTTC. This sequence encodes CASTRYNEQFF.

V and J are TRBV11-2 and TRBJ2-7, with a weak D call TRBD1 (6 bases). The CDR3 has 14 residues. V dropped 5 bases and J dropped 3 bases, with 14 bases sitting between them. Germline CDR1 and CDR2: SGHAT and FQNNGV. CDR3 sequence (DNA): TGTGCCAGCAGCGTAAATGGACAGTACTACGAGCAGTACTTC. Its translation: CASSVNGQYYEQYF. The full variable domain, in which reference TRBV11-2 and TRBJ2-7 provide the parts outside the CDR3, is EAGVAQSPRYKIIEKRQSVAFWCNPISGHATLYWYQQILGQGPKLLIQFQNNGVVDDSQLPKDRFSAERLKGVDSTLKIQPAKLEDSAVYLCASSVNGQYYEQYFGPGTRLTVT.

V and J are TRBV27 and TRBJ2-1, with D perhaps being TRBD1 or TRBD2 (5 bases each). CDR1 is MNHEY and CDR2 is SMNVEV in the germline V gene (reference sequence). Trimming pared 1 base from V and 9 bases from J, leaving 16 bases between. The CDR3 totals 15 residues. As DNA, the CDR3 is TGTGCCAGCAGTTTATGGGGGTTAGCACCGGCTGAGCAGTTCTTC. Translating gives CASSLWGLAPAEQFF.